The 5 T cell receptor beta chains below all came from one sample that was sequenced in a study of blood T cell repertoires in COVID-19. Some clones are missing from TCRdb's copy, which holds only in-frame ones; the method was immunoSEQ multiplex PCR. This table holds 14,000 or so clones, approximately 84% found once. The sample taken for sequencing was peripheral blood. Receptors were obtained from a human donor in a cohort sampled during active COVID-19.

V usage is TRBV19 and J usage is TRBJ1-2; 11 nucleotides match TRBD1. Unmatched junction bases numbered 11, after V lost 10 bases and J lost 7 bases. The CDR3 is 14 residues long. Germline CDR1 and CDR2: LNHDA and SQIVND (reference sequence). CDR3 nucleotide sequence: TGTGCCATCGGGCGGACAGGGGGCGCTTTTGGCTACACCTTC. Residues: CAIGRTGGAFGYTF.

V gene TRBV6-2 or TRBV6-3 combines with J gene TRBJ2-2, with D hard to call. Germline V lookup: CDR1 MNHEY, CDR2 SVGEGT. V shed 2 bases and J shed 4 bases, with 11 bases lying between them. This CDR3 is 15 amino acids long. The CDR3 region is CASSYLDRGTGELFF. DNA for the CDR3: TGTGCCAGCAGTTACCTAGACCGAGGCACCGGGGAGCTGTTTTTT.

The chain couples TRBV6-6 to TRBJ1-2, with TRBD1 as a possible D gene (6 bases). Germline CDR1 reads MNHNY; CDR2 reads SVGAGI (reference sequence). The CDR3 covers 11 residues. V lost 8 bases and J lost 7, with 11 bases in between. CDR3 bases: TGTGCCAGCGGGGGCAATTTTGGCTACACCTTC. The encoded protein is CASGGNFGYTF.

This clone was seen only once. V gene TRBV4-3 combines with J gene TRBJ1-2; no reliable D call. Germline V CDR1 and CDR2: LGHNA, YSLEER. This CDR3 region has 13 residues. Between the trimmed V and J ends, which lost 0 bases and 4 bases, there was a span of 6 bases. The CDR3 DNA reads as TGCGCCAGCAGCCAAGATGGCAGCTATGGCTACACCTTC. As protein: CASSQDGSYGYTF.

V gene TRBV4-2 combines with J gene TRBJ1-2; 9 positions agree with TRBD1. Unmatched junction bases numbered 7, after V lost 0 bases and J lost 5 bases. The length of the CDR3 is 16 residues. Germline CDR1 LGHNA, CDR2 YNFKEQ. The CDR3 DNA reads TGTGCCAGCAGCCAAGAAGGTGGCGGGACAGGGTATGGCTACACCTTC. It specifies CASSQEGGGTGYGYTF.